This T cell receptor (beta chain) was obtained from a study of PD-1 blockade in classical Hodgkin lymphoma (dated by TCRdb to 2018 to 2020). For the study in its entirety: To define a peripheral blood immune signature of response to PD-1 blockade in classical Hodgkin lymphoma, the study combined TCR beta sequencing with CyTOF. What the work shows at the level of the full study, not this receptor alone: The study was restricted to a single clinical trial cohort, and the causes of repertoire differences, possibly disease activity or prior therapy, were left undefined. Baseline TCR diversity was reported to be lower in newly diagnosed patients than in healthy donors, and even lower in relapsed/refractory patients.

What this sample's time point label stands for: newly diagnosed, previously untreated cHL patient sample. A Miltenyi CD8+ T cell isolation kit was used for magnetic negative selection to purify CD8+ T cells from thawed PBMCs. PBMCs from patients with newly diagnosed, previously untreated classical Hodgkin lymphoma were sequenced as a comparison group for the relapsed/refractory trial patients. Peripheral blood was collected in 8 mL Vacutainer Cell Preparation Tubes, from which PBMCs were isolated by centrifugation and then cryopreserved. Purified CD4+ and CD8+ fractions were prepared only for cases where an additional PBMC sample was available. Magnetically labelled cells were depleted on LS columns in a quadroMACS separator, and the flow-through was collected as the purified fraction. This clone was picked up one time. Its antigen is still unknown. No base qualities exist here, and no much larger clone lies one base off it.

Taken from the germline V gene (reference sequence), the CDR1 and CDR2 loops are MNHNY and SVGAGI. The junction carries 15 bases between V and J, which are trimmed by 6 bases and 7 bases respectively. Spanning cysteine to phenylalanine, the CDR3 consists of 13 amino acids. The sequence is cut down to CDR3 DNA, 39 bases in frame from base 1. Genomic DNA was isolated using the Qiagen DNeasy kit from unsorted PBMCs as well as from negatively selected CD4+ and CD8+ fractions. TCR beta CDR3 regions were subjected to amplification by immunoSEQ multiplex PCR with primers that anneal to V and J segments. Amplification bias was minimized using a synthetic immune receptor repertoire, and residual bias was removed computationally after sequencing. Turning to the authors' computational methods: Custom Python scripts were used to quantify repertoire diversity as the Shannon entropy index. The unsorted, CD4+ and CD8+ repertoires were each analyzed separately, with the exception of combined analyses, where CD4+ and CD8+ sequences were merged in silico. Drawn from immuneACCESS, this table holds only the in-frame rearrangements with V and J called that TCRdb kept. Clones are partly lost; checked studies trace under half to an unresolved V gene and leave the rest unexplained. The V and J calls and clone size come from that table; D and trimming were worked out from the DNA. The sample table contains under 9,500 clones; only one count was recorded for around 90% of them. The ten most abundant clones make up roughly 8% of the sample.

Sequencing was carried out using CD8+ T cells from blood. This TCR was recovered from a human donor with classical Hodgkin lymphoma. The chain joins TRBV6-6 to TRBJ1-2, and TRBD1 may be the D gene, going by 5 matching bases. Here the CDR3 is given as CASRPVLGLGYTF. The DNA is TGTGCCAGCAGGCCCGTACTGGGACTTGGCTACACCTTC.